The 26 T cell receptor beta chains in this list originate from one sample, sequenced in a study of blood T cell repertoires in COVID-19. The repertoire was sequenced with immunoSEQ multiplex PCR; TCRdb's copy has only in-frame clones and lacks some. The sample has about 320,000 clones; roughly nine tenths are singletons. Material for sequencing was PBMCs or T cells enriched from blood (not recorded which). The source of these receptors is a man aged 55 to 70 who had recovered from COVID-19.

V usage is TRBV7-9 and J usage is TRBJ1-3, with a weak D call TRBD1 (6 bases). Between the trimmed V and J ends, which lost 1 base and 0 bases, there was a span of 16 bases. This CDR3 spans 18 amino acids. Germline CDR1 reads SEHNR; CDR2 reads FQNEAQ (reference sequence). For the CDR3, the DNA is TGTGCCAGCAGCTTAGAATACGGGACACCCGGCTCTGGAAACACCATATATTTT. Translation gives CASSLEYGTPGSGNTIYF.

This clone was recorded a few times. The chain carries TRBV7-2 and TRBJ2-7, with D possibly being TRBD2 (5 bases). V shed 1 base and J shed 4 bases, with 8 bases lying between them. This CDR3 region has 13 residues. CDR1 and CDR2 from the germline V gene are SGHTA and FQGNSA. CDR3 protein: CASSLGTEYEQYF. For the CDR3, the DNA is TGTGCCAGCAGCTTAGGGACTGAGTACGAGCAGTACTTC.

In nucleotides, the CDR3 is TGTGCCAGTAGGGCTACAGGGGCGCCCTCCTACAATGAGCAGTTCTTC. It yields the protein CASRATGAPSYNEQFF. The J gene is TRBJ2-1, the V gene TRBV19, with 7 bases identical to TRBD1. The CDR3 covers 16 residues. V trimming: 6 bases; J trimming: 0 bases; junction bases outside the gene matches: 8. The germline V gene has CDR1 LNHDA and CDR2 SQIVND (reference sequence).

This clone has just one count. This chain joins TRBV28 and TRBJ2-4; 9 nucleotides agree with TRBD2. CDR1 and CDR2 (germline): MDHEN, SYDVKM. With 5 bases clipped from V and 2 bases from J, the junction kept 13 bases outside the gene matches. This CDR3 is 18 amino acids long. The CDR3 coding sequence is TGTGCCAGCAGTCCTCCCCTTGGAGCGGGAGGCCCCAAAAACATTCAGTACTTC. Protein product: CASSPPLGAGGPKNIQYF.

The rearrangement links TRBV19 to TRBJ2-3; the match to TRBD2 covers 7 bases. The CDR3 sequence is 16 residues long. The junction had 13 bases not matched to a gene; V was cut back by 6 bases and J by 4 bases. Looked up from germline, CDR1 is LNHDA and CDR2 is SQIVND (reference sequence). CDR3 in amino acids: CASRKGGFTLPDTQYF. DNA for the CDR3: TGTGCCAGTAGAAAGGGAGGGTTTACACTTCCAGATACGCAGTATTTT.

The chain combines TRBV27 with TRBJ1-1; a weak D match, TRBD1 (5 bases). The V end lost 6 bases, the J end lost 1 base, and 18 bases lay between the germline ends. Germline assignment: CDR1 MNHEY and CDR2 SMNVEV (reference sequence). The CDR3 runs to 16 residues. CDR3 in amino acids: CASSPGVATSNTEAFF. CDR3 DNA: TGTGCCAGCAGCCCGGGGGTCGCGACATCGAACACTGAAGCTTTCTTT.

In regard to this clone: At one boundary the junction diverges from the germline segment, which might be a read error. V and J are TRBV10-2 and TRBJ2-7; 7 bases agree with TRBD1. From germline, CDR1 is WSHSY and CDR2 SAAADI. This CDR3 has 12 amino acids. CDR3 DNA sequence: TGCGCCAGCTTCGGGGACAGCTACAAGCAGTACTTC. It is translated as CASFGDSYKQYF.

The CDR3 here is CASSIDPGPYEQYF. The CDR3 nucleotides are TGTGCCAGCTCCATTGACCCAGGGCCCTACGAGCAGTACTTC. This chain links TRBV6-5 with TRBJ2-7; D is perhaps TRBD1 (5 bases). Deletions cut 8 bases from V and 2 bases from J, with 16 bases between. The CDR3 has 14 amino acids. CDR1 is MNHEY, CDR2 SVGAGI, per germline.

The CDR3 reads CASSLGRGLYEQYF. For the CDR3, the DNA is TGTGCCAGCAGTTTAGGCAGGGGGCTGTACGAGCAGTACTTC. The genes are TRBV28 and TRBJ2-7; TRBD1 aligns across 8 bases. Germline trimming cut 2 bases from V and 4 bases from J; bases unmatched to any gene: 4. The CDR3 covers 14 residues. The V gene's germline CDR1 is MDHEN and CDR2 SYDVKM.

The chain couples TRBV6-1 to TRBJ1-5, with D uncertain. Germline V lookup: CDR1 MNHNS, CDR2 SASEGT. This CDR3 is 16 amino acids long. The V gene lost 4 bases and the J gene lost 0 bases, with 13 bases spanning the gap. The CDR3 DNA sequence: TGTGCCAGCAGTGGCATCCACCGGGATAGCAATCAGCCCCAGCATTTT. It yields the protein CASSGIHRDSNQPQHF.

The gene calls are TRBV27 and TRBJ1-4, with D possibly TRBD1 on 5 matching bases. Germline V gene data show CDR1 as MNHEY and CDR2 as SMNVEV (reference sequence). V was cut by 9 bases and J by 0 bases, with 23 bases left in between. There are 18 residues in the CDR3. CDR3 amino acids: CASRREPRTPATNEKLFF. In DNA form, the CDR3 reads TGTGCCAGTCGCCGAGAACCCCGGACACCCGCAACTAATGAAAAACTGTTTTTT.

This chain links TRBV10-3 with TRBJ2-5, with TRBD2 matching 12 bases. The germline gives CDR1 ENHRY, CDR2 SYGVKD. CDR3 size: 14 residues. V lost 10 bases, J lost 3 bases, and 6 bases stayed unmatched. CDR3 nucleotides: TGTGCCACCAGGACTAGCGGGGATAAAGAGACCCAGTACTTC. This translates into CATRTSGDKETQYF.

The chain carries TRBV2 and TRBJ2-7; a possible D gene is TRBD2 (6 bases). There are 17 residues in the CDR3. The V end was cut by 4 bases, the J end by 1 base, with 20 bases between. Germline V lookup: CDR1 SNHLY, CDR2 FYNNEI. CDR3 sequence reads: CASSVRAGVKPSYEQYF. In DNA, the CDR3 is TGTGCCAGCAGTGTAAGAGCGGGCGTAAAACCATCCTACGAGCAGTACTTC.

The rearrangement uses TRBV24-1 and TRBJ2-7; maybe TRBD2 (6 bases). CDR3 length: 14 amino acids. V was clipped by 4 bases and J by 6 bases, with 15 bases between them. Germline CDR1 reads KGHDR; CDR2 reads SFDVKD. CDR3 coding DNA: TGTGCCACCAGTGACGGGCTAGCGACCCGCGAGCAGTACTTC. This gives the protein CATSDGLATREQYF.

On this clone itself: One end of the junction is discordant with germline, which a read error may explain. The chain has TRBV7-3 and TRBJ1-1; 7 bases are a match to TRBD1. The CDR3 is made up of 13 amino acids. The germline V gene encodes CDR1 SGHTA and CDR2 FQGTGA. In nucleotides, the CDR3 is TGTGCCAGCAGCTTAAATCGGGGACAGAAGATGAATTTT. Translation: CASSLNRGQKMNF.

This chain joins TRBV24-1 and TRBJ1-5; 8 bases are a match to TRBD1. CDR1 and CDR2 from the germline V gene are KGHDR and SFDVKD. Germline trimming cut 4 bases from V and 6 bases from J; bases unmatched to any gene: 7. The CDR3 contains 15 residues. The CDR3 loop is CATSDATGGTQPQHF. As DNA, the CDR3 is TGTGCCACCAGTGACGCTACAGGGGGGACTCAGCCCCAGCATTTT.

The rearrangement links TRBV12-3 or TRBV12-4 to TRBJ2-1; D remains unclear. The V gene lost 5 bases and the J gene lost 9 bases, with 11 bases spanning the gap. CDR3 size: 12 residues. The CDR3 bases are TGTGCCAGCAGTGTCAGTTATGGTGAGCAGTTCTTC. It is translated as CASSVSYGEQFF.

CDR3 sequence reads: CASSGTVEAFF. Written as DNA, the CDR3 is TGTGCCAGCAGTGGGACAGTTGAAGCTTTCTTT. J is TRBJ1-1 and V is TRBV2; weak D call: TRBD1 (6 bases). The V end lost 4 bases, the J end lost 7 bases, and 7 bases lay between the germline ends. The CDR3 length is 11 residues. Looked up from germline, CDR1 is SNHLY and CDR2 is FYNNEI. Using reference TRBV2 and TRBJ1-1 for the parts outside the CDR3, the full variable domain is EPEVTQTPSHQVTQMGQEVILRCVPISNHLYFYWYRQILGQKVEFLVSFYNNEISEKSEIFDDQFSVERPDGSNFTLKIRSTKLEDSAMYFCASSGTVEAFFGQGTRLTVV.

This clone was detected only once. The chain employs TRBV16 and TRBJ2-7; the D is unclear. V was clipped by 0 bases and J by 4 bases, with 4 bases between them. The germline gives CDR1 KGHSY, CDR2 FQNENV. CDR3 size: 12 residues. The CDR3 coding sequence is TGTGCCAGCAGCCAATCCAGGTACGAGCAGTACTTC. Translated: CASSQSRYEQYF. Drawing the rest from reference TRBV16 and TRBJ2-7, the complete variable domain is GEEVAQTPKHLVRGEGQKAKLYCAPIKGHSYVFWYQQVLKNEFKFLISFQNENVFDETGMPKERFSAKCLPNSPCSLEIQATKLEDSAVYFCASSQSRYEQYFGPGTRLTVT.

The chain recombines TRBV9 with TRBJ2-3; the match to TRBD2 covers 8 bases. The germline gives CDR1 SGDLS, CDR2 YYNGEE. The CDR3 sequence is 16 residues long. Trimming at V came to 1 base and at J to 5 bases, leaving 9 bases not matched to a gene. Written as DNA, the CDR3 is TGTGCCAGCAGCGTAAGGGCGGGAGGTCTGGGAGATACGCAGTATTTT. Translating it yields CASSVRAGGLGDTQYF.

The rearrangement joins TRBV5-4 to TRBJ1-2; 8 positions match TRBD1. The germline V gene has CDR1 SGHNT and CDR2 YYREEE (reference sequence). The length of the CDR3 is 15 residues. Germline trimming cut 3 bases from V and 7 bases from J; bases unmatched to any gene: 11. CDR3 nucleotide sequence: TGTGCCAGCAGCTGGGGACAGGTTCTTCGGGGTGGCTACACCTTC. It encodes CASSWGQVLRGGYTF.

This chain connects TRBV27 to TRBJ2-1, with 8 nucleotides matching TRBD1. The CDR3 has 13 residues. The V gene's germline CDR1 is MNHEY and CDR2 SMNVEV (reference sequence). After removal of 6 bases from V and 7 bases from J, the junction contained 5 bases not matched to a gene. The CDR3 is CASSQTGANEQFF. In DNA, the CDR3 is TGTGCCAGCAGCCAGACAGGGGCTAATGAGCAGTTCTTC.

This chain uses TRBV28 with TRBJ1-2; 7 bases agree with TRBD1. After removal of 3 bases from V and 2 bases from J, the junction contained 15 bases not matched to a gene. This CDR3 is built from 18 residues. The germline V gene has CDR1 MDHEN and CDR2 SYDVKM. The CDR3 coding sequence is TGTGCCAGCAGTTTTGGGGCCCGGGACAGTTTCAAAAACTATGGCTACACCTTC. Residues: CASSFGARDSFKNYGYTF.

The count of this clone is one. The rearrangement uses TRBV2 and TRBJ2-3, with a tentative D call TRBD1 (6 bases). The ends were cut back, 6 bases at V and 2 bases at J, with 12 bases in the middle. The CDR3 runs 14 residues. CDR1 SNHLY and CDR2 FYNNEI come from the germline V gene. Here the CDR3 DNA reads TGTGCCAGCAGCGTCCAGGGGACCACAGATACGCAGTATTTT. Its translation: CASSVQGTTDTQYF.

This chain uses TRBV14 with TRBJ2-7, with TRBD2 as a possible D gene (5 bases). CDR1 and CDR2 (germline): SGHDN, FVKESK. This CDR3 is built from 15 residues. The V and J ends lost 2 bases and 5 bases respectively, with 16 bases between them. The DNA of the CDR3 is TGTGCCAGCAGCCAAAAACTAGGGTTCGCCCACGAGCAGTACTTC. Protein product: CASSQKLGFAHEQYF.

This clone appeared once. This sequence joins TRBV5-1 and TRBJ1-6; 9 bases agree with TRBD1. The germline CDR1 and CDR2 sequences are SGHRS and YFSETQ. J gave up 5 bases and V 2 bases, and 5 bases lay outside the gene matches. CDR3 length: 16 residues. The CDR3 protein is CASSLTGGADNSPLHF. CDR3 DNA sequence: TGCGCCAGCAGCTTAACAGGGGGCGCGGATAATTCACCCCTCCACTTT.